This T cell receptor (beta chain) was retrieved from a study of CD8 T cells in Susac syndrome. From germline, CDR1 is MNHEY and CDR2 SVGAGI. Trimming cost V 5 bases and J 1 base, with 11 bases left between them. The CDR3 covers 14 residues. cDNA came from about 0.5 to 1 ug RNA primed by random hexamers. MiXCR, applied by TCRdb to the immunoSEQ multiplex PCR reads, yields one record per CDR3 protein. The sample has tens of thousands of distinct CDR3 sequences; 91% are singletons. The gene calls are TRBV6-5 and TRBJ1-1; D unclear. The specimen was CD8+ T cells from PBMCs. This sequence originates from a human donor with multiple sclerosis. CDR3 sequence: CASSPHDGNTEAFF. The CDR3 bases are TGTGCCAGCAGTCCCCACGACGGGAACACTGAAGCTTTCTTT.